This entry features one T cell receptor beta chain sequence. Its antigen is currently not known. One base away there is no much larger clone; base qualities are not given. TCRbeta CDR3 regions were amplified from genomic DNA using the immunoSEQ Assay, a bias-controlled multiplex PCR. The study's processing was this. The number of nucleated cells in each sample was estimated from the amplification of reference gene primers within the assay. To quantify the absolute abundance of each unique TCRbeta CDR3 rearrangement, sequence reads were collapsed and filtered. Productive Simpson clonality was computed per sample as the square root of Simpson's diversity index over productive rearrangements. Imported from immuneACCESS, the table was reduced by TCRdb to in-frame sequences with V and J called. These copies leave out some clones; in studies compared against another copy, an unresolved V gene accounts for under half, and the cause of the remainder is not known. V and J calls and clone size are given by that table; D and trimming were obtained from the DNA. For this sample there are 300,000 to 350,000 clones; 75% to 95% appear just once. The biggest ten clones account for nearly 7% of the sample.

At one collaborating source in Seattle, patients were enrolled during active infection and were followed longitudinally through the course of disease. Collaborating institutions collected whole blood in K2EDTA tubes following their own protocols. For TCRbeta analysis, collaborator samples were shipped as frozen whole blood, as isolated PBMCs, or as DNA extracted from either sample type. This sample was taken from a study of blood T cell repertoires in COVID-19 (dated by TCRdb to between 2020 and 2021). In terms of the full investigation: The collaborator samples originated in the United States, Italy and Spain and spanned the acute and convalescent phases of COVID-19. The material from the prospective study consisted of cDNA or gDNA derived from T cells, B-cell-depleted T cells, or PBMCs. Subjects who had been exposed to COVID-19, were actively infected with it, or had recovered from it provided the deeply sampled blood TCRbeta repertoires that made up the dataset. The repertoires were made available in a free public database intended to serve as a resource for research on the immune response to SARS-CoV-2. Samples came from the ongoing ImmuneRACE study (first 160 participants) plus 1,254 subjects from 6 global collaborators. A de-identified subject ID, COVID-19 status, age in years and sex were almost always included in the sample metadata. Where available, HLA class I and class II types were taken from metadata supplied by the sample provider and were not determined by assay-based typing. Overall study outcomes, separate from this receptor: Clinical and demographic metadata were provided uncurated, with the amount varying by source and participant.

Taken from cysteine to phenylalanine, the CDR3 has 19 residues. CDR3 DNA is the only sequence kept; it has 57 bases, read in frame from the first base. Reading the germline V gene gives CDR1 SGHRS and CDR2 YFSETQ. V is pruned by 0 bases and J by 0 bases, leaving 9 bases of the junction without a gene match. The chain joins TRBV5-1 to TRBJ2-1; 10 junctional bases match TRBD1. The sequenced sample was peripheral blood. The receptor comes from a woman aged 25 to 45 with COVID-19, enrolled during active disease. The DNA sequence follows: TGCGCCAGCAGCTTGGTAGGGACAGGGGACCTCCTCTCCTACAATGAGCAGTTCTTC. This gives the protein CASSLVGTGDLLSYNEQFF.